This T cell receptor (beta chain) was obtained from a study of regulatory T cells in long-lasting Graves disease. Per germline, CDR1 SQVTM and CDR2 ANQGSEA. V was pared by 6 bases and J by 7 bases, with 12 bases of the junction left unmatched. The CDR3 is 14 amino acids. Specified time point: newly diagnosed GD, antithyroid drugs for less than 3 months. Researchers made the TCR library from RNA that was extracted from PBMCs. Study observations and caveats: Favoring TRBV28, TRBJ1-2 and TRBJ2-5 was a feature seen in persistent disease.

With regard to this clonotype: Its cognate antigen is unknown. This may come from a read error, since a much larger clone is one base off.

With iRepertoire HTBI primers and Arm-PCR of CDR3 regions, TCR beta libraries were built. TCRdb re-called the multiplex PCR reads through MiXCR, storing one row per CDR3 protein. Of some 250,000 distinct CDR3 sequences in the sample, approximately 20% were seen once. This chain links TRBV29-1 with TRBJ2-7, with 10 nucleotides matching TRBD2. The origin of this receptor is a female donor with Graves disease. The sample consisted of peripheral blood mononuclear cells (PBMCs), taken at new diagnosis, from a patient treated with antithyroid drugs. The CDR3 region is CSVVTSGRGYEQYF. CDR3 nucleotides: TGCAGCGTGGTGACTAGCGGGCGAGGGTATGAGCAGTACTTC.